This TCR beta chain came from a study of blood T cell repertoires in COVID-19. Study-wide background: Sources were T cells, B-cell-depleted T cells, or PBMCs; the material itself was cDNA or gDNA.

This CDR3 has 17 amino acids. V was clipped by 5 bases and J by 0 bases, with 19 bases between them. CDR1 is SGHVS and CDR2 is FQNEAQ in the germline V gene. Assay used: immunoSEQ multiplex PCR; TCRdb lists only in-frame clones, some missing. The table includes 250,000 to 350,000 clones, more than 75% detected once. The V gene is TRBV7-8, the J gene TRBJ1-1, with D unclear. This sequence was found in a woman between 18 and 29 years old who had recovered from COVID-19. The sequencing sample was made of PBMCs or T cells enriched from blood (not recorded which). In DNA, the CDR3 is TGTGCCAGCAGCCCCCATAGGAGCAGTCCCATGAACACTGAAGCTTTCTTT. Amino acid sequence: CASSPHRSSPMNTEAFF.